This T cell receptor beta chain was recovered during a study of cytomegalovirus exposure and HLA in healthy donors. The PCR employed 60 Vbeta primers together with 13 Jbeta primers. The assay was immunoSEQ multiplex PCR, and TCRdb's table has in-frame clones only and misses some. In the table there are about 130,000 clones, roughly four fifths of which are singletons. The V end lost 5 bases, the J end lost 4 bases, and 10 bases lay between the germline ends. This CDR3 contains 13 residues. The germline CDR1 and CDR2 sequences are SGHAT and FQDESV (reference sequence). The TCR was taken from a woman between 35 and 50 years old in good health and CMV-seropositive. V gene TRBV11-1 combines with J gene TRBJ2-3; possible D gene TRBD2, 5 bases. The sample was PBMCs. CDR3 sequence (DNA): TGTGCCAGCAGCCAAGTGCGGGCAGATACGCAGTATTTT. Protein product: CASSQVRADTQYF. The complete variable domain, with remaining parts taken from reference TRBV11-1 and TRBJ2-3, reads EAEVAQSPRYKITEKSQAVAFWCDPISGHATLYWYRQILGQGPELLVQFQDESVVDDSQLPKDRFSAERLKGVDSTLKIQPAELGDSAMYLCASSQVRADTQYFGPGTRLTVL.